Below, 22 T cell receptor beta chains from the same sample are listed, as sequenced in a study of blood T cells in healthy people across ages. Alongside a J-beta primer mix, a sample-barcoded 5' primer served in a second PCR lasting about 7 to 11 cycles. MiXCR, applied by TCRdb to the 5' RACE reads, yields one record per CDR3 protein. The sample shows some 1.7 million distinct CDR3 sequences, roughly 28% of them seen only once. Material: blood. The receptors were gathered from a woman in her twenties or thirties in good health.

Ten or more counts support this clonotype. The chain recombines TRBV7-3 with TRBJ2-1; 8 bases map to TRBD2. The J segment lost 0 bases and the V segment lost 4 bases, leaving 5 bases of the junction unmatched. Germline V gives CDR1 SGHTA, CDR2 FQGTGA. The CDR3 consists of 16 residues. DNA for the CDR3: TGTGCCAGCAGCTCGGAAGCGGGGGTCTCCTACAATGAGCAGTTCTTC. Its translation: CASSSEAGVSYNEQFF.

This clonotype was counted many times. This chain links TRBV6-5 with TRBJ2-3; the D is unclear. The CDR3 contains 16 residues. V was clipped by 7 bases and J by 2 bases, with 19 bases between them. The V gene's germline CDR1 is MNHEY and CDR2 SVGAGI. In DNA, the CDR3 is TGTGCCAGCAATCCGAGGCCAACCAGGAACACAGATACGCAGTATTTT. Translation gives CASNPRPTRNTDTQYF.

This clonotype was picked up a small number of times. This CDR3 reads CASSRSEGKNIQYF. The CDR3 nucleotides read TGTGCCAGCAGCCGATCGGAGGGCAAAAACATTCAGTACTTC. The V and J genes are TRBV3-1 and TRBJ2-4; tentative D call: TRBD2 (6 bases). V was clipped by 4 bases and J by 3 bases, with 10 bases between them. CDR3 length: 14 amino acids. The germline gives CDR1 LGHDT, CDR2 YNNKEL (reference sequence).

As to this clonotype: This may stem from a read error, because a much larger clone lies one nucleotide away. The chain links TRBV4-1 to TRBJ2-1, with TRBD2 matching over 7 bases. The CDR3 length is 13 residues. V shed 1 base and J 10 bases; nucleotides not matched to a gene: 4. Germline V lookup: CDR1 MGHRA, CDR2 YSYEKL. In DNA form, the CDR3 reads TGCGCCAGCAGCCAAGGACCGGGACTAGAGCAGTTCTTC. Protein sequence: CASSQGPGLEQFF.

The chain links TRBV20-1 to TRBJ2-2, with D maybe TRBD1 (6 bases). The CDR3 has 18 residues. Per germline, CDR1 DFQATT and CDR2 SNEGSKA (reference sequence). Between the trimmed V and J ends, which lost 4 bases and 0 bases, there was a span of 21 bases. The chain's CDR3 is CSATGTAGTRANTGELFF. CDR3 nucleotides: TGCAGTGCTACCGGAACTGCCGGGACACGCGCGAACACCGGGGAGCTGTTTTTT.

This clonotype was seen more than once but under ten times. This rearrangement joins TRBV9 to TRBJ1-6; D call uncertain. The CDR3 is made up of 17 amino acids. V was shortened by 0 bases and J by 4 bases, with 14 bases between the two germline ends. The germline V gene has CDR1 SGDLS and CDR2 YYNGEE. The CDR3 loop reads CASSVAVGSEYNSPLHF. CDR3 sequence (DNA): TGTGCCAGCAGCGTAGCGGTGGGATCCGAGTATAATTCACCCCTCCACTTT.

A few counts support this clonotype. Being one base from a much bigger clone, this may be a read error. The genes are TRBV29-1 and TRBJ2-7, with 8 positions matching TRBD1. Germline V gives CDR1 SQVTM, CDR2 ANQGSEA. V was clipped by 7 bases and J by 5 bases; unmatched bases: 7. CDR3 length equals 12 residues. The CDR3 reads CSADRGGNEQYF. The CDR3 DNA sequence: TGCAGCGCCGACAGGGGAGGCAACGAGCAGTACTTC.

The CDR3 region is CASRSGQGVYNEQFF. In DNA form, the CDR3 reads TGTGCCAGCAGGTCCGGACAGGGGGTCTACAATGAGCAGTTCTTC. This sequence joins TRBV6-6 and TRBJ2-1; 10 bases are shared with TRBD1. V trimming: 6 bases; J trimming: 3 bases; junction bases outside the gene matches: 5. The CDR3 is made up of 15 amino acids. Germline loops: CDR1 MNHNY, CDR2 SVGAGI (reference sequence).

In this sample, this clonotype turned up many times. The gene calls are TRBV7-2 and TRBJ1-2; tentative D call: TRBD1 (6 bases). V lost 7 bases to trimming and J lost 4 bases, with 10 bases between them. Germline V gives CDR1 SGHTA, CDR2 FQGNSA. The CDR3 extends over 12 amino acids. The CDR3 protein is CASTTDSYGYTF. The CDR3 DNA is TGTGCCAGCACCACGGACAGCTATGGCTACACCTTC.

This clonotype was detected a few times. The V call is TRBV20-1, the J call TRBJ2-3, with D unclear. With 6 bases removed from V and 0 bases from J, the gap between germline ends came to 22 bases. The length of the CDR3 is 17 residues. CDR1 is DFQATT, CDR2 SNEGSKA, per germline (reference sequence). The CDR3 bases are TGCAGTGCCGCCACCCGTTTCGATAGCTCTAGCACAGATACGCAGTATTTT. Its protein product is CSAATRFDSSSTDTQYF.

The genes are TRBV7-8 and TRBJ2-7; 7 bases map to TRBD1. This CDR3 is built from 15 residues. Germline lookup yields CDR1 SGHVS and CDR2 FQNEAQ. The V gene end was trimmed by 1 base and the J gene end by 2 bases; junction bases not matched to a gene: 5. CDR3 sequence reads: CASSLGRQGTYEQYF. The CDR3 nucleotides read TGTGCCAGCAGCTTAGGCCGACAGGGTACCTACGAGCAGTACTTC.

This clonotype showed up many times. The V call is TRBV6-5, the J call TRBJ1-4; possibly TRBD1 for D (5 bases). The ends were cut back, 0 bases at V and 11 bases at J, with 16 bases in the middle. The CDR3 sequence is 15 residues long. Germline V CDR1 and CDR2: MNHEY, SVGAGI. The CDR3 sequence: CASSYSTPRKGKLFF. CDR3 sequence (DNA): TGTGCCAGCAGTTACTCGACCCCAAGGAAGGGGAAACTGTTTTTT.

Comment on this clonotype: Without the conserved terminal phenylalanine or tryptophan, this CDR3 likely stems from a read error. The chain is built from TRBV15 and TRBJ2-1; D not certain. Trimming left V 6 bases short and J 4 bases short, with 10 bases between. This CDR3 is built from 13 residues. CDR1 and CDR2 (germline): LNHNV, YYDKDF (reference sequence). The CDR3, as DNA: TGTGCCACCAGTCCGGCACGATACAATGAGCAGTTCCTC. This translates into CATSPARYNEQFL.

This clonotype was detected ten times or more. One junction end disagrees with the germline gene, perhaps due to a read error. The CDR3 loop is CASSLGVGGETQYF. CDR3 nucleotide sequence: TGTGCCAGCAGTTTAGGTGTAGGGGGAGAGACCCAGTACTTC. The chain combines TRBV7-2 with TRBJ2-5; D may be TRBD1 (6 bases). CDR1 is SGHTA, CDR2 FQGNSA, per germline. This CDR3 comprises 14 residues.

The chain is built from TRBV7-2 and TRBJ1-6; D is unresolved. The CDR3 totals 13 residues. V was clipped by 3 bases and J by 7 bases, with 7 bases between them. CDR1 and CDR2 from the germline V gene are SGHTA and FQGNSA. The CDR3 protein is CASSLIRNSPLHF. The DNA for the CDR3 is TGTGCCAGCAGCTTGATTAGGAATTCACCCCTCCACTTT.

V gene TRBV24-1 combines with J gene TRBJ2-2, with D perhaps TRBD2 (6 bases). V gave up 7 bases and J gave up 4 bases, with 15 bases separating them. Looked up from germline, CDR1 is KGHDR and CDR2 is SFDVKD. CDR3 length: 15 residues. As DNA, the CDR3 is TGTGCCACCAGCGCCACGGCGGGACCCACCGGGGAGCTGTTTTTT. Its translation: CATSATAGPTGELFF.

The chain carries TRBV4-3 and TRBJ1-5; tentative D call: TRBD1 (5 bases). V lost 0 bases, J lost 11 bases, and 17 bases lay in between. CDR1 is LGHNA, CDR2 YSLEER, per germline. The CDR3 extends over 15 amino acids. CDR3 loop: CASSQDGTVDSAQHF. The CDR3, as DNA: TGCGCCAGCAGCCAAGATGGGACCGTCGACTCGGCCCAGCATTTT.

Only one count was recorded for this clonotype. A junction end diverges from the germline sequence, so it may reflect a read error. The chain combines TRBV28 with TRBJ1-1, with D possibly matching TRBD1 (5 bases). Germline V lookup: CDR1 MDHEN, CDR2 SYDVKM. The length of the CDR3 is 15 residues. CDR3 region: CASSGPGREPSEAFF. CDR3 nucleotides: TGTGCCAGCAGTGGGCCGGGACGTGAACCCTCTGAGGCTTTCTTT.

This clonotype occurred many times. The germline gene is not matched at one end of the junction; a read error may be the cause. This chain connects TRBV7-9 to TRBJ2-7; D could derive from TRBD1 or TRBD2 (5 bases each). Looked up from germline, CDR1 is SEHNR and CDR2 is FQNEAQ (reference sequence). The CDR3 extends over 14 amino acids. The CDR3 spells CASSLGTAVYEQYF. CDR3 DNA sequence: TGTGCCAGCAGTTTAGGGACCGCCGTCTACGAGCAGTACTTC. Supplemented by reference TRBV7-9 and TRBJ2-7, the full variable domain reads DTGVSQNPRHKITKRGQNVTFRCDPISEHNRLYWYRQTLGQGPEFLTYFQNEAQLEKSRLLSDRFSAERPKGSFSTLEIQRTEQGDSAMYLCASSLGTAVYEQYFGPGTRLTVT.

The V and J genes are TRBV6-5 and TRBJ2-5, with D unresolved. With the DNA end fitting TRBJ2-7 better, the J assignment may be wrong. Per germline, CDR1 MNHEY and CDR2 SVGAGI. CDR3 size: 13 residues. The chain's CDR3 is CASSYGPAVEQYF. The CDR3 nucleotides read TGTGCCAGCAGTTACGGGCCGGCTGTCGAGCAGTACTTC.

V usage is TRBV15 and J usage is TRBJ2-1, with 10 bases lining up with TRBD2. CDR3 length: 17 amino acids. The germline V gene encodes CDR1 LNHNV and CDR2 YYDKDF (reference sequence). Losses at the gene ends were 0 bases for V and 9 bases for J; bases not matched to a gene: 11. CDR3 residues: CATSRDLLAGEAGEQFF. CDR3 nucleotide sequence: TGTGCCACCAGCAGAGATCTGCTAGCGGGAGAGGCGGGTGAGCAGTTCTTC.

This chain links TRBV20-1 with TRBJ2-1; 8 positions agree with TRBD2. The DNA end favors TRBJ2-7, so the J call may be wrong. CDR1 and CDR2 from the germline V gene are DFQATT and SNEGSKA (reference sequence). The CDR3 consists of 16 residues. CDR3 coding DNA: TGCAGTGCAAACTCCTTGAGCGGGGGCTCCTACAATGAGCAGTACTTC. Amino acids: CSANSLSGGSYNEQYF.